The 26 T cell receptor beta chains below come from one sample, sequenced in a study of cytomegalovirus exposure and HLA in healthy donors. PCR amplification relied on 60 Vbeta primers (plus 13 Jbeta primers). Repertoires were generated with immunoSEQ multiplex PCR, while TCRdb's copy carries only in-frame clones and drops some. The sample has approximately 190,000 clones, 65% to 85% seen once; the top ten hold 1.7%. The sample comprised PBMCs. Receptor source: a middle-aged man in good health and CMV-seropositive.

The chain carries TRBV7-2 and TRBJ1-2; TRBD1 aligns across 8 bases. The CDR3 loop spans 14 amino acids. J lost 4 bases, V lost 4 bases, and 5 bases had no gene match. Germline V gene sequence: CDR1 SGHTA, CDR2 FQGNSA. The CDR3 here is CASSYTGGIYGYTF. The CDR3 nucleotides read TGTGCCAGCAGCTACACAGGGGGGATCTATGGCTACACCTTC.

This chain uses TRBV6-1 with TRBJ1-1, with 7 bases matching TRBD1. J gave up 1 base and V 4 bases, and 9 bases lay outside the gene matches. The CDR3 runs to 16 residues. Germline loops: CDR1 MNHNS, CDR2 SASEGT. CDR3 DNA sequence: TGTGCCAGCAGTGGACAGGGATGGGTTCGGAACACTGAAGCTTTCTTT. It codes for CASSGQGWVRNTEAFF.

The chain combines TRBV18 with TRBJ1-1; TRBD1 is a possible D gene (6 bases). The CDR3 has 17 residues. V was clipped by 6 bases and J by 1 base, with 21 bases between them. CDR1 KGHSH and CDR2 LQKENI come from the germline V gene. As DNA, the CDR3 is TGTGCCAGCTCCCCCTTGGGGGGGGGCGGAGCGAACACTGAAGCTTTCTTT. Protein product: CASSPLGGGGANTEAFF.

The chain has TRBV25-1 and TRBJ2-6, with 7 nucleotides matching TRBD2. This CDR3 spans 18 amino acids. The germline gives CDR1 MGHDK, CDR2 SYGVNS. Unmatched junction bases numbered 13, after V lost 6 bases and J lost 2 bases. CDR3 sequence: CASRSHGRGLTGANVLTF. For the CDR3, the DNA is TGTGCCAGCAGGTCACACGGGCGGGGGTTGACTGGGGCCAACGTCCTGACTTTC.

J is TRBJ2-7 and V is TRBV11-1; no reliable D call. The germline V gene has CDR1 SGHAT and CDR2 FQDESV (reference sequence). The ends were cut back, 5 bases at V and 6 bases at J, with 17 bases in the middle. This CDR3 spans 14 amino acids. The CDR3 bases are TGTGCCAGCAGCCCCCGTTCCCTCCCCGGCGAGCAGTACTTC. Its protein is CASSPRSLPGEQYF.

On this clone itself: The sample contains more than one DNA sequence encoding this CDR3. This chain's CDR3 is CASSADRVNTEAFF. Written as DNA, the CDR3 is TGCGCCAGCAGCGCGGACAGAGTGAACACTGAAGCTTTCTTT. V gene TRBV5-1 combines with J gene TRBJ1-1; D is perhaps TRBD1 (6 bases). The CDR3 consists of 14 residues. Germline V gene data show CDR1 as SGHRS and CDR2 as YFSETQ. The V and J ends lost 4 bases and 0 bases respectively, with 10 bases between them.

The J gene is TRBJ2-3, the V gene TRBV9; D uncertain. The CDR3 has 16 residues. V dropped 4 bases and J dropped 0 bases, with 15 bases sitting between them. Germline-derived CDR1 and CDR2 are SGDLS and YYNGEE. DNA of the CDR3: TGTGCCAGCAGCCCAGACTCATCCGCTAGCACAGATACGCAGTATTTT. Translated, it gives CASSPDSSASTDTQYF.

This chain connects TRBV27 to TRBJ2-7, with D maybe TRBD2 (5 bases). V was clipped by 3 bases and J by 5 bases, with 20 bases between them. Germline CDR1 and CDR2: MNHEY and SMNVEV (reference sequence). This CDR3 is 16 amino acids long. The CDR3 sequence: CASSFRAGVIGNEQYF. Written as DNA, the CDR3 is TGTGCCAGCAGTTTCCGAGCCGGGGTTATAGGGAACGAGCAGTACTTC.

The rearrangement uses TRBV6-1 and TRBJ1-4, with D possibly TRBD1 on 5 matching bases. CDR3 length: 13 amino acids. From germline, CDR1 is MNHNS and CDR2 SASEGT. With 3 bases removed from V and 8 bases from J, the gap between germline ends came to 10 bases. The CDR3: CASSDGQGEKLFF. The CDR3 DNA reads as TGTGCCAGCAGTGACGGACAAGGAGAAAAACTGTTTTTT.

This chain's CDR3 is CASSLRQGKLYEQYF. The DNA of the CDR3 is TGCGCCAGCAGCTTGCGGCAGGGGAAATTGTACGAGCAGTACTTC. The chain uses TRBV5-1 and TRBJ2-7; weak D call: TRBD1 (6 bases). CDR3 length: 15 residues. The ends were cut back, 1 base at V and 4 bases at J, with 15 bases in the middle. In germline, CDR1 is SGHRS, CDR2 YFSETQ.

The chain combines TRBV5-1 with TRBJ2-7; D may be TRBD2 (5 bases). Between the trimmed V and J ends, which lost 0 bases and 3 bases, there was a span of 10 bases. Germline CDR1 SGHRS, CDR2 YFSETQ. The CDR3 extends over 14 amino acids. The CDR3 is CASSLAGVNYEQYF. Here the CDR3 DNA reads TGCGCCAGCAGCTTGGCCGGGGTTAACTACGAGCAGTACTTC.

The V gene is TRBV7-6, the J gene TRBJ2-3, with 7 bases fitting TRBD1. V shed 0 bases, J shed 3 bases, and the junction held 0 bases outside the gene matches. CDR3 length equals 14 residues. Germline lookup yields CDR1 SGHVS and CDR2 FNYEAQ. CDR3 residues: CASSLAGQTDTQYF. CDR3 DNA sequence: TGTGCCAGCAGCTTAGCGGGACAGACAGATACGCAGTATTTT.

The V gene is TRBV2, the J gene TRBJ1-1, with a possible D match to TRBD1 (6 bases). In germline, CDR1 is SNHLY, CDR2 FYNNEI. Trimming pared 9 bases from V and 1 base from J, leaving 9 bases between. This CDR3 is built from 12 residues. Written as DNA, the CDR3 is TGTGCCAGTTACAGGGAGAACACTGAAGCTTTCTTT. This translates into CASYRENTEAFF.

Details on this clone: At one end, the junction sequence differs from germline, possibly due to a read error. The chain recombines TRBV6-1 with TRBJ2-5; TRBD1 matches at 8 bases. This CDR3 is built from 12 residues. Looked up from germline, CDR1 is MNHNS and CDR2 is SASEGT. In nucleotides, the CDR3 is TGTGCCAGCCGTGACAGGGGAAAGACCCAGTACTTC. This codes for CASRDRGKTQYF.

The chain employs TRBV27 and TRBJ2-1; 11 bases align to TRBD1. V lost 6 bases to trimming and J lost 5 bases; unmatched junction nucleotides: 3. CDR3 length: 14 amino acids. Germline V CDR1 and CDR2: MNHEY, SMNVEV (reference sequence). This CDR3 is CASSRDRGNNEQFF. CDR3 DNA sequence: TGTGCCAGCAGCCGGGACAGGGGGAACAATGAGCAGTTCTTC.

The chain couples TRBV7-2 to TRBJ2-3; 8 bases agree with TRBD2. Trimming took 1 base from V and 5 from J; bases not matched to a gene: 5. The CDR3 sequence is 15 residues long. The germline gives CDR1 SGHTA, CDR2 FQGNSA. The CDR3 is CASSLDPGRGDTQYF. DNA for the CDR3: TGTGCCAGCAGCTTAGATCCCGGGAGGGGAGATACGCAGTATTTT. The full variable domain, in which reference TRBV7-2 and TRBJ2-3 provide the parts outside the CDR3, is GAGVSQSPSNKVTEKGKDVELRCDPISGHTALYWYRQSLGQGLEFLIYFQGNSAPDKSGLPSDRFSAERTGGSVSTLTIQRTQQEDSAVYLCASSLDPGRGDTQYFGPGTRLTVL.

This clone was seen once. The V call is TRBV5-1, the J call TRBJ2-3; TRBD1 aligns across 8 bases. There are 14 residues in the CDR3. The germline V gene has CDR1 SGHRS and CDR2 YFSETQ. V was clipped by 4 bases and J by 8 bases; unmatched bases: 9. The CDR3 reads CASSQGTGGRTQYF. In DNA, the CDR3 is TGCGCCAGCAGCCAGGGAACAGGGGGACGTACGCAGTATTTT. The variable domain in full, with the rest retrieved from reference TRBV5-1 and TRBJ2-3, is KAGVTQTPRYLIKTRGQQVTLSCSPISGHRSVSWYQQTPGQGLQFLFEYFSETQRNKGNFPGRFSGRQFSNSRSEMNVSTLELGDSALYLCASSQGTGGRTQYFGPGTRLTVL.

The DNA of the CDR3 is TGTGCCAGCAGAGTCGGGTACGGGGACAATCAGCCCCAGCATTTT. This translates into CASRVGYGDNQPQHF. The V gene is TRBV2, the J gene TRBJ1-5, with no clear D. The germline V gene encodes CDR1 SNHLY and CDR2 FYNNEI. The V end was cut by 6 bases, the J end by 3 bases, with 15 bases between. The CDR3 runs 15 residues.

The genes are TRBV18 and TRBJ1-5; 10 bases align to TRBD1. The germline CDR1 and CDR2 sequences are KGHSH and LQKENI. Trimming took 6 bases from V and 4 from J; bases not matched to a gene: 6. CDR3 size: 15 residues. The CDR3 reads CASSPGTGANQPQHF. In nucleotides, the CDR3 is TGTGCCAGCTCGCCCGGGACAGGGGCGAATCAGCCCCAGCATTTT. Together with reference TRBV18 and TRBJ1-5, the CDR3 gives the full variable domain: NAGVMQNPRHLVRRRGQEARLRCSPMKGHSHVYWYRQLPEEGLKFMVYLQKENIIDESGMPKERFSAEFPKEGPSILRIQQVVRGDSAAYFCASSPGTGANQPQHFGDGTRLSIL.

The chain joins TRBV28 to TRBJ2-1; 9 bases line up with TRBD2. V was clipped by 3 bases and J by 4 bases; unmatched bases: 4. Germline CDR1 MDHEN, CDR2 SYDVKM. CDR3 length: 15 amino acids. CDR3 sequence (DNA): TGTGCCAGCAGTTTGTGGACTAGCGTGTACAATGAGCAGTTCTTC. It encodes CASSLWTSVYNEQFF.

The chain combines TRBV30 with TRBJ2-3; D call uncertain. The V gene lost 4 bases and the J gene lost 0 bases, with 8 bases spanning the gap. Germline-derived CDR1 and CDR2 are GTSNPN and SVGIG (reference sequence). CDR3 length: 13 residues. The CDR3 spells CAWNPLSTDTQYF. The CDR3 region has the DNA TGTGCCTGGAATCCTTTAAGCACAGATACGCAGTATTTT.

The chain has TRBV7-9 and TRBJ2-3; the match to TRBD2 covers 7 bases. Germline CDR1 SEHNR, CDR2 FQNEAQ (reference sequence). The CDR3 consists of 17 residues. The J segment lost 2 bases and the V segment lost 4 bases, leaving 12 bases of the junction unmatched. Written as DNA, the CDR3 is TGTGCCAGCAGCTCCACTTCCGGGACTACCTACACAGATACGCAGTATTTT. Translating gives CASSSTSGTTYTDTQYF.

The rearrangement links TRBV28 to TRBJ1-3; 7 bases map to TRBD1. Germline CDR1 and CDR2: MDHEN and SYDVKM. CDR3 length equals 15 residues. The V gene end was trimmed by 5 bases and the J gene end by 2 bases; junction bases not matched to a gene: 6. DNA for the CDR3: TGTGCCAGCAGTCACCGGGACAGTCCTGGAAACACCATATATTTT. Translating gives CASSHRDSPGNTIYF.

This chain connects TRBV6-1 to TRBJ1-1, with 10 bases that match TRBD1. This CDR3 comprises 15 residues. V lost 6 bases and J lost 6; bases outside the gene matches: 10. Germline V gene sequence: CDR1 MNHNS, CDR2 SASEGT. CDR3 DNA: TGTGCCAGCAGCCTATACCGGGACAGGGGATCTGAAGCTTTCTTT. Amino acids: CASSLYRDRGSEAFF.

V and J are TRBV6-5 and TRBJ2-5, with TRBD1 identical over 10 bases. V dropped 6 bases and J dropped 9; count of bases not matched to a gene: 13. This CDR3 region has 15 residues. The germline V gene encodes CDR1 MNHEY and CDR2 SVGAGI. In DNA, the CDR3 is TGTGCCAGCAGCCCCGGACAGGGGGGGGGTTTGGCCCAGTACTTC. It is translated as CASSPGQGGGLAQYF.

This sequence joins TRBV5-1 and TRBJ2-1, with D possibly TRBD2 on 5 matching bases. The V gene's germline CDR1 is SGHRS and CDR2 YFSETQ. The CDR3 loop spans 13 amino acids. Deletions cut 3 bases from V and 3 bases from J, with 7 bases between. DNA for the CDR3: TGCGCCAGCAGCTCGGACTTCTACAATGAGCAGTTCTTC. As protein: CASSSDFYNEQFF. Supplemented by reference TRBV5-1 and TRBJ2-1, the full variable domain reads KAGVTQTPRYLIKTRGQQVTLSCSPISGHRSVSWYQQTPGQGLQFLFEYFSETQRNKGNFPGRFSGRQFSNSRSEMNVSTLELGDSALYLCASSSDFYNEQFFGPGTRLTVL.